The 3 T cell receptor beta chains listed next were all sequenced from one sample in a study of OX40 agonist ivuxolimab in advanced cancers. The assay was immunoSEQ multiplex PCR, and TCRdb's table has in-frame clones only and misses some. Of around 36,000 clones listed, more than 60% were seen once; the top ten hold roughly 15%. Sequencing was performed on CD4+ or CD8+ T cells sorted from blood, taken in a trial of the OX40 agonist ivuxolimab. The receptors stem from an adult with an advanced solid tumor such as melanoma, head and neck, liver or kidney cancer.

This clone has just a few counts. CDR3 amino acids: CSVEDPVEAFF. The CDR3 bases are TGCAGCGTTGAAGATCCGGTTGAAGCTTTCTTT. The rearrangement links TRBV29-1 to TRBJ1-1; D unclear. The CDR3 covers 11 residues. The germline V and J ends were trimmed by 0 bases and 7 bases, with 6 bases remaining between them. Germline V gene sequence: CDR1 SQVTM, CDR2 ANQGSEA.

The chain uses TRBV9 and TRBJ1-1; 10 nucleotides line up with TRBD1. The trim removed 4 bases at V and 5 bases at J, leaving 5 bases unmatched. CDR1 is SGDLS, CDR2 YYNGEE, per germline. The CDR3 loop spans 14 amino acids. The CDR3 bases are TGTGCCAGCAGCCCCCGGGACAGGGGTACTGAAGCTTTCTTT. Translation: CASSPRDRGTEAFF.

The rearrangement joins TRBV28 to TRBJ1-4, with 10 nucleotides matching TRBD1. The CDR3 spans 16 residues. The germline V gene has CDR1 MDHEN and CDR2 SYDVKM. Trimming at V came to 4 bases and at J to 8 bases, leaving 10 bases not matched to a gene. CDR3 loop: CASSSRTGGLREKLFF. The CDR3 DNA is TGTGCCAGCAGTTCCCGGACAGGGGGTTTAAGAGAAAAACTGTTTTTT.